This T cell receptor (beta chain) originates from a study of vaccination and CD4 T cells after COVID-19. Background on the study: Overlapping spike peptides of SARS-CoV-2, HCoV-NL63, HCoV-OC43 and HCoV-229E were used, and cells were stimulated with them. Study results and limitations: Reactive clone data from convalescent patients indicated a median of approximately 86% appearing only post-vaccination.

Scientists ran DNA taken from cultured CD4+ T cells through the Oncomine TCR Beta short-read assay for sequencing. MiXCR, applied by TCRdb to the PCR reads, yields one record per CDR3 protein. This sample has about 7,200 distinct CDR3 sequences, with 30% to 40% found just once. CDR3 length equals 16 residues. Germline V gives CDR1 SEHNR, CDR2 FQNEAQ (reference sequence). The ends were cut back, 6 bases at V and 5 bases at J, with 17 bases in the middle. This clonotype has just a few counts. Its antigen is not known. Treatment reported: approximately 10-day PBMC culture with coronavirus spike peptide pools or control peptides (ViraFEST assay). Investigators obtained the unexposed donor's CD4+ T cells before the COVID-19 pandemic (2011-2018). Antigen-specific T cells were expanded with peptide pools by ViraFEST, and TCRs were then sequenced.

Sequences were obtained from CD4+ T cells from blood, cultured in vitro. The receptor's source is a human donor in good health. The chain combines TRBV7-9 with TRBJ1-6; weak D call: TRBD1 (5 bases). DNA of the CDR3: TGTGCCAGCAGATCCCCCGGGACGGCCGATAATTCACCCCTCCACTTT. This encodes CASRSPGTADNSPLHF.